Presented here are 26 T cell receptor beta chains from one specimen sequenced in a study of identical twins. TCRdb reprocessed the 5' RACE reads via MiXCR and lists one record per CDR3 protein. The data show hundreds of thousands of distinct CDR3 sequences, with roughly an eighth seen just once and around 1.6% held by the top ten. This same sample was also part of a study on yellow fever vaccine responses in identical twins.

The specimen sequenced was PBMCs. These receptors all come from a woman aged 18 to 35 in good health.

This clonotype was detected a few times. The CDR3 is CASSQGISGNEQFF. CDR3 DNA sequence: TGTGCCAGCAGCCAAGGAATCTCGGGAAATGAGCAGTTCTTC. The J gene is TRBJ2-1, the V gene TRBV3-1; D possibly corresponds to TRBD2 (5 bases). Germline-derived CDR1 and CDR2 are LGHDT and YNNKEL (reference sequence). Trimming stripped 1 base from V and 7 bases from J, with 11 bases between. This CDR3 region has 14 residues.

This clonotype was seen many times. The chain employs TRBV7-9 and TRBJ1-1; TRBD1 matches 7 bases. This CDR3 contains 14 residues. Per germline, CDR1 SEHNR and CDR2 FQNEAQ (reference sequence). V trimming: 2 bases; J trimming: 0 bases; junction bases outside the gene matches: 0. The DNA of the CDR3 is TGTGCCAGCAGCTTACAGGGGGTGAACACTGAAGCTTTCTTT. It codes for CASSLQGVNTEAFF. Filled out from reference TRBV7-9 and TRBJ1-1, the complete variable domain reads DTGVSQNPRHKITKRGQNVTFRCDPISEHNRLYWYRQTLGQGPEFLTYFQNEAQLEKSRLLSDRFSAERPKGSFSTLEIQRTEQGDSAMYLCASSLQGVNTEAFFGQGTRLTVV.

The chain has TRBV10-3 and TRBJ2-7; TRBD2 aligns across 13 bases. Germline CDR1 is ENHRY and CDR2 is SYGVKD. The CDR3 loop spans 17 amino acids. The CDR3 DNA sequence: TGTGTCCCTCACTTAAGGACTAGCGGGAGATGGACCTACGAGCAGTACTTC. It translates to CVPHLRTSGRWTYEQYF.

The J gene is TRBJ2-3, the V gene TRBV5-1, with 8 bases that match TRBD1. The J segment lost 2 bases and the V segment lost 1 base, leaving 12 bases of the junction unmatched. CDR3 length equals 18 residues. Looked up from germline, CDR1 is SGHRS and CDR2 is YFSETQ. The CDR3 loop is CASSLNYPGGTSTDTQYF. As DNA, the CDR3 is TGCGCCAGCAGCTTGAATTACCCAGGGGGCACCTCCACAGATACGCAGTATTTT. The complete variable domain, with remaining parts taken from reference TRBV5-1 and TRBJ2-3, reads KAGVTQTPRYLIKTRGQQVTLSCSPISGHRSVSWYQQTPGQGLQFLFEYFSETQRNKGNFPGRFSGRQFSNSRSEMNVSTLELGDSALYLCASSLNYPGGTSTDTQYFGPGTRLTVL.

This clonotype occurred many times. This chain uses TRBV4-1 with TRBJ2-3; D may be TRBD2 (6 bases). The CDR3 loop spans 17 amino acids. Per germline, CDR1 MGHRA and CDR2 YSYEKL. V lost 1 base and J 5 bases, leaving 19 bases between the germline ends. CDR3 sequence (DNA): TGCGCCAGCAGCCAAGTCGGGCCGCTAGCGAATCGAGATACGCAGTATTTT. Encoded protein: CASSQVGPLANRDTQYF.

The chain employs TRBV20-1 and TRBJ2-4; 7 nucleotides align to TRBD2. CDR3 length: 17 residues. V shed 0 bases, J shed 9 bases, and the junction held 17 bases outside the gene matches. Germline CDR1 is DFQATT and CDR2 is SNEGSKA (reference sequence). In DNA, the CDR3 is TGCAGTGCTAGAGATCCAAATTTCCCCGGGACTAAGGGCATTCAGTACTTC. This translates into CSARDPNFPGTKGIQYF.

The V gene is TRBV4-1, the J gene TRBJ2-4; 8 bases map to TRBD1. J lost 7 bases, V lost 4 bases, and 9 bases had no gene match. This CDR3 region has 15 residues. CDR1 and CDR2 (germline): MGHRA, YSYEKL. This chain's CDR3 is CASSRSTGEMNIQYF. CDR3 coding DNA: TGCGCCAGCAGCCGGTCGACAGGGGAAATGAACATTCAGTACTTC.

The chain uses TRBV6-2 or TRBV6-3 and TRBJ2-3, with D perhaps TRBD1 or TRBD2 (5 bases each). The V end lost 0 bases, the J end lost 2 bases, and 18 bases lay between the germline ends. Germline assignment: CDR1 MNHEY and CDR2 SVGEGT. The CDR3 is made up of 18 amino acids. CDR3 coding DNA: TGTGCCAGCAGTTACTCGTACGAGTGGGACGGAACCACAGATACGCAGTATTTT. Protein: CASSYSYEWDGTTDTQYF.

This clonotype was observed a handful of times. The chain combines TRBV6-1 with TRBJ2-7; D is unclear. CDR1 is MNHNS, CDR2 SASEGT, per germline. With 6 bases removed from V and 7 bases from J, the gap between germline ends came to 13 bases. The CDR3 runs 12 residues. The CDR3 sequence is CASSPLVGEQYV. CDR3 DNA sequence: TGTGCCAGCAGCCCCCTGGTGGGGGAGCAGTACGTC.

This chain links TRBV2 with TRBJ2-1, with D perhaps TRBD2 (6 bases). The ends were cut back, 0 bases at V and 8 bases at J, with 17 bases in the middle. Looked up from germline, CDR1 is SNHLY and CDR2 is FYNNEI. The CDR3 spans 16 residues. CDR3 in amino acids: CASSEADRGAGYEQFF. DNA for the CDR3: TGTGCCAGCAGTGAAGCGGACCGCGGGGCAGGGTATGAGCAGTTCTTC.

The table lists this clonotype with a few counts. This chain connects TRBV25-1 to TRBJ2-5; TRBD1 matches 8 bases. After removal of 9 bases from V and 5 bases from J, the junction contained 11 bases not matched to a gene. The CDR3 length is 14 residues. Per the germline V gene, CDR1 is MGHDK and CDR2 is SYGVNS. Here the CDR3 DNA reads TGTGCCAGTACGCCGACAGGGGCGGCCGAGACCCAGTACTTC. The encoded protein is CASTPTGAAETQYF.

Only a few counts were recorded for this clonotype. V is TRBV12-3 or TRBV12-4 and J is TRBJ1-2; unclear D gene. This CDR3 is built from 13 residues. V dropped 2 bases and J dropped 7 bases, with 11 bases sitting between them. The CDR3 region is CASSLFVDSGYTF. For the CDR3, the DNA is TGTGCCAGCAGTTTATTTGTAGATAGTGGCTACACCTTC.

This chain connects TRBV7-2 to TRBJ2-1; 8 bases align to TRBD2. CDR3 length equals 15 residues. V dropped 1 base and J dropped 12; count of bases not matched to a gene: 11. CDR1 and CDR2 (germline): SGHTA, FQGNSA. The CDR3 coding sequence is TGTGCCAGCAGCTTAGAACTAGCGGTTAATGAGTGGCAGTTCTTC. Its protein is CASSLELAVNEWQFF.

This clonotype was counted ten times or more. V gene TRBV7-9 combines with J gene TRBJ2-5; D is ambiguous. CDR1 SEHNR and CDR2 FQNEAQ come from the germline V gene (reference sequence). V was trimmed by 0 bases and J by 2 bases, leaving 4 bases between them. This CDR3 region has 13 residues. The CDR3 DNA is TGTGCCAGCAGCTTAGCGGTACAAGAGACCCAGTACTTC. It codes for CASSLAVQETQYF.

The CDR3 region is CASSPRRGVSYNEQFF. The CDR3 DNA reads TGTGCCAGCAGCCCACGACGGGGGGTCTCCTACAATGAGCAGTTCTTC. J is TRBJ2-1 and V is TRBV7-9; 7 bases align to TRBD2. CDR3 length equals 16 residues. Germline CDR1 is SEHNR and CDR2 is FQNEAQ (reference sequence). With 5 bases clipped from V and 0 bases from J, the junction kept 7 bases outside the gene matches.

Concerning this clonotype itself: This may arise from a read error, as a much more abundant clone is one base away. Since the CDR3 does not end with the conserved phenylalanine or tryptophan, this likely comes from a read error. The CDR3 loop reads CAWSAEGNTEAFS. The CDR3 region has the DNA TGTGCCTGGAGTGCCGAAGGAAACACTGAAGCTTTCTCT. V usage is TRBV30 and J usage is TRBJ1-1; no clear D gene. V lost 1 base and J lost 2, with 8 bases in between. CDR3 length equals 13 residues. CDR1 and CDR2 (germline): GTSNPN, SVGIG (reference sequence).

This chain joins TRBV5-1 and TRBJ2-3, with D possibly matching TRBD1 (6 bases). The germline V gene has CDR1 SGHRS and CDR2 YFSETQ. V was cut by 3 bases and J by 2 bases, with 10 bases left in between. This CDR3 is 14 amino acids long. The CDR3 region is CASSSDRYTDTQYF. CDR3 in DNA: TGCGCCAGCAGCTCCGACAGGTACACAGATACGCAGTATTTT.

This clonotype was observed many times. This sequence joins TRBV12-3 or TRBV12-4 and TRBJ2-2, with 10 nucleotides matching TRBD1. This CDR3 region has 16 residues. With V trimmed by 5 bases and J by 2 bases, 5 bases remained unmatched. Written as DNA, the CDR3 is TGTGCCAGCAGTACCCGGACAGGGGGAAACACCGGGGAGCTGTTTTTT. Its translation: CASSTRTGGNTGELFF.

The genes are TRBV5-1 and TRBJ2-2; TRBD1 is a possible D gene (6 bases). Germline V gene lookup returns CDR1 SGHRS and CDR2 YFSETQ. V was cut by 5 bases and J by 2 bases, with 10 bases left in between. This CDR3 is built from 14 residues. The CDR3 loop is CASRTGHNTGELFF. The CDR3 nucleotides are TGCGCCAGCAGAACGGGACATAACACCGGGGAGCTGTTTTTT.

The sample holds many counts of this clonotype. The genes are TRBV5-1 and TRBJ2-2; 8 bases are shared with TRBD1. Germline V gives CDR1 SGHRS, CDR2 YFSETQ. Trimming removed 0 bases from V and 7 bases from J; junction bases left unmatched: 8. The CDR3 is 16 amino acids. CDR3 sequence: CASSLAGTGVYGELFF. CDR3 DNA sequence: TGCGCCAGCAGCTTGGCCGGGACAGGTGTCTACGGGGAGCTGTTTTTT.

The chain recombines TRBV20-1 with TRBJ1-2; TRBD1 agrees at 8 bases. Germline lookup yields CDR1 DFQATT and CDR2 SNEGSKA (reference sequence). The junction had 9 bases not matched to a gene; V was cut back by 3 bases and J by 0 bases. This CDR3 has 16 amino acids. CDR3 coding DNA: TGCAGTGCTAGCTACAGGGGGGGAAAAGCTAACTATGGCTACACCTTC. Residues: CSASYRGGKANYGYTF.

This clonotype appeared once. The chain couples TRBV5-5 to TRBJ1-2, with D possibly matching TRBD1 (5 bases). Germline CDR1 is SGHKS and CDR2 is YYEKEE (reference sequence). CDR3 length equals 15 residues. V lost 6 bases and J lost 3, with 18 bases in between. CDR3 sequence reads: CASILGDPWDYGYTF. CDR3 bases: TGTGCCAGCATCCTAGGGGACCCCTGGGACTATGGCTACACCTTC.

This clonotype was observed a handful of times. This chain connects TRBV19 to TRBJ2-7, with 7 nucleotides matching TRBD2. The CDR3 spans 13 residues. Germline V gives CDR1 LNHDA, CDR2 SQIVND (reference sequence). Losses at the gene ends were 10 bases for V and 0 bases for J; bases not matched to a gene: 6. The CDR3 bases are TGTGCCACATGCGGACTAGGCTCCTACGAGCAGTACTTC. Protein product: CATCGLGSYEQYF. The complete variable domain, with remaining parts taken from reference TRBV19 and TRBJ2-7, reads DGGITQSPKYLFRKEGQNVTLSCEQNLNHDAMYWYRQDPGQGLRLIYYSQIVNDFQKGDIAEGYSVSREKKESFPLTVTSAQKNPTAFYLCATCGLGSYEQYFGPGTRLTVT.

This chain joins TRBV29-1 and TRBJ2-7, with TRBD1 as a possible D gene (5 bases). Germline V gene data show CDR1 as SQVTM and CDR2 as ANQGSEA. Trimming took off 7 bases at V and 0 bases at J, with 7 bases between the two ends. This CDR3 region has 11 residues. CDR3 sequence reads: CSAQDSYEQYF. CDR3 DNA: TGCAGCGCACAGGACTCCTACGAGCAGTACTTC.

This chain joins TRBV7-2 and TRBJ2-3, with 7 nucleotides matching TRBD2. The CDR3 has 22 residues. Per the germline V gene, CDR1 is SGHTA and CDR2 is FQGNSA. With 2 bases clipped from V and 2 bases from J, the junction kept 25 bases outside the gene matches. The CDR3 DNA follows: TGTGCCAGCAGCTTACCCCCTCCCGTTCTAGCGGAGAGGGGCCCTTACACAGATACGCAGTATTTT. Protein: CASSLPPPVLAERGPYTDTQYF.

Only a few counts were recorded for this clonotype. The chain is built from TRBV6-1 and TRBJ2-5; 7 positions agree with TRBD1. Germline assignment: CDR1 MNHNS and CDR2 SASEGT. The CDR3 contains 17 residues. The V gene end was trimmed by 6 bases and the J gene end by 4 bases; junction bases not matched to a gene: 17. The chain's CDR3 is CASRRLLTGKGLETQYF. The DNA for the CDR3 is TGTGCCAGCAGACGACTCTTGACAGGGAAAGGTTTAGAGACCCAGTACTTC.